This TCR beta chain derives from a study of control samples from healthy donors and cancer patients. Produced via immunoSEQ multiplex PCR; TCRdb's table is partial and in-frame only. The table includes approximately 90,000 clones, around nine tenths detected once. This sequence originates from a man aged 25-45 years in good health. Sample: blood.

In DNA, the CDR3 is TGCGCCAGCAGCCAAGATGAGGATAACTCCTACAATGAGCAGTTCTTC. Translating it yields CASSQDEDNSYNEQFF. This chain uses TRBV4-1 with TRBJ2-1; D ambiguous. Germline loops: CDR1 MGHRA, CDR2 YSYEKL. CDR3 size: 16 residues. V shed 0 bases and J shed 0 bases, with 9 bases lying between them.